These 18 T cell receptor beta chains came from one sample sequenced in a study of blood T cell repertoires in COVID-19. Produced via immunoSEQ multiplex PCR; TCRdb's table is partial and in-frame only. Of 150,000 or so clones listed, around 80% are singletons. The sequencing input was PBMCs or T cells enriched from blood (not recorded which). These TCRs come from a woman in her fifties or sixties in a cohort exposed to, infected with or recovered from COVID-19 (not recorded which).

The V gene is TRBV9, the J gene TRBJ2-5, with 12 bases matching TRBD2. This CDR3 region has 18 residues. V trimming: 0 bases; J trimming: 1 base; junction bases outside the gene matches: 7. Looked up from germline, CDR1 is SGDLS and CDR2 is YYNGEE. The CDR3: CASSVGASGGAFQETQYF. Here the CDR3 DNA reads TGTGCCAGCAGCGTAGGCGCTAGCGGGGGGGCCTTCCAAGAGACCCAGTACTTC.

The chain carries TRBV6-5 and TRBJ2-2; D is perhaps TRBD1 (6 bases). The V gene's germline CDR1 is MNHEY and CDR2 SVGAGI. V dropped 5 bases and J dropped 4 bases, with 14 bases sitting between them. The CDR3 loop spans 15 amino acids. The CDR3 sequence: CASSPRQVVTGELFF. CDR3 sequence (DNA): TGTGCCAGCAGTCCACGACAGGTAGTCACCGGGGAGCTGTTTTTT.

This rearrangement joins TRBV28 to TRBJ1-2; 7 bases are shared with TRBD1. V lost 5 bases, J lost 7 bases, and 10 bases stayed unmatched. Germline CDR1 MDHEN, CDR2 SYDVKM. This CDR3 region has 14 residues. CDR3 DNA sequence: TGTGCCAGCAGTCCCCGGGGTGCAGGGGGTGGCTACACCTTC. Its translation: CASSPRGAGGGYTF.

V is TRBV19 and J is TRBJ1-6, with TRBD1 as a possible D gene (5 bases). This CDR3 contains 14 residues. Trimming cost V 9 bases and J 2 bases, with 11 bases left between them. Germline V lookup: CDR1 LNHDA, CDR2 SQIVND (reference sequence). As DNA, the CDR3 is TGTGCCAGCAGGGAAGGCACCTATAATTCACCCCTCCACTTT. Translated: CASREGTYNSPLHF.

The chain links TRBV7-9 to TRBJ1-2; 8 bases are shared with TRBD1. J lost 8 bases, V lost 2 bases, and 7 bases had no gene match. CDR3 size: 14 residues. CDR1 SEHNR and CDR2 FQNEAQ come from the germline V gene (reference sequence). In DNA form, the CDR3 reads TGTGCCAGCAGCTTAAATGGACAGGGTGTCGGCTACACCTTC. Translation: CASSLNGQGVGYTF.

The chain links TRBV28 to TRBJ2-1; 11 bases agree with TRBD2. The germline gives CDR1 MDHEN, CDR2 SYDVKM. The length of the CDR3 is 16 residues. The V gene end was trimmed by 7 bases and the J gene end by 2 bases; junction bases not matched to a gene: 7. The CDR3 is CASTPTSGGPYNEQFF. The CDR3 DNA follows: TGTGCCAGCACTCCCACTAGCGGGGGTCCCTACAATGAGCAGTTCTTC.

The chain combines TRBV4-1 with TRBJ2-5; no definite D call. The ends were cut back, 1 base at V and 1 base at J, with 4 bases in the middle. The germline gives CDR1 MGHRA, CDR2 YSYEKL. The CDR3 covers 13 residues. CDR3 region: CASSQASQETQYF. The CDR3 nucleotides read TGCGCCAGCAGCCAAGCCTCCCAAGAGACCCAGTACTTC.

This clone appeared a few times. This chain connects TRBV19 to TRBJ2-2; tentatively, D is TRBD1 (6 bases). Germline CDR1 is LNHDA and CDR2 is SQIVND (reference sequence). The V and J ends lost 3 bases and 4 bases respectively, with 15 bases between them. The CDR3 contains 16 residues. The CDR3 DNA follows: TGTGCCAGTAGTATTGTTTATGGGGGCAGCACCGGGGAGCTGTTTTTT. Translation: CASSIVYGGSTGELFF.

The chain couples TRBV5-6 to TRBJ2-3; D gene unclear. This CDR3 contains 14 residues. Germline loops: CDR1 SGHDT, CDR2 YYEEEE. V was clipped by 0 bases and J by 0 bases, with 5 bases between them. This CDR3 reads CASSLAGSTDTQYF. The DNA of the CDR3 is TGTGCCAGCAGCTTGGCCGGGAGCACAGATACGCAGTATTTT.

The gene calls are TRBV28 and TRBJ2-7; 11 nucleotides line up with TRBD2. The length of the CDR3 is 15 residues. Trimming cost V 6 bases and J 4 bases; bases outside gene matches: 8. CDR1 MDHEN and CDR2 SYDVKM come from the germline V gene. The CDR3 region is CASRQRLAGQYEQYF. For the CDR3, the DNA is TGTGCCAGCAGGCAAAGACTAGCGGGACAATACGAGCAGTACTTC.

The chain is built from TRBV2 and TRBJ2-3; TRBD1 is a possible D gene (6 bases). Germline V gene sequence: CDR1 SNHLY, CDR2 FYNNEI. V lost 2 bases, J lost 4 bases, and 10 bases lay in between. CDR3 length equals 14 residues. The CDR3 coding sequence is TGTGCCAGCAGTGAAAACAGGGCGGCAGATACGCAGTATTTT. It translates to CASSENRAADTQYF.

V usage is TRBV28 and J usage is TRBJ1-4, with 9 bases that match TRBD1. The CDR3 has 16 amino acids. J was trimmed by 7 bases and V by 2 bases; bases with no gene match: 8. CDR1 and CDR2 (germline): MDHEN, SYDVKM. The CDR3 region has the DNA TGTGCCAGCAGTTTACACGCGGGACAGGGTCTTGAAAAACTGTTTTTT. Translation: CASSLHAGQGLEKLFF.

CDR3 DNA: TGTGCCAGCAGTTTAGTACCGGAGATCAGCCACGAGCAGTACTTC. Protein sequence: CASSLVPEISHEQYF. The rearrangement uses TRBV28 and TRBJ2-7; D not certain. V lost 2 bases, J lost 5 bases, and 16 bases lay in between. Germline V lookup: CDR1 MDHEN, CDR2 SYDVKM. The CDR3 sequence is 15 residues long.

V usage is TRBV2 and J usage is TRBJ1-4; the match to TRBD1 covers 7 bases. The CDR3 loop spans 13 amino acids. Per the germline V gene, CDR1 is SNHLY and CDR2 is FYNNEI. V shed 7 bases, J shed 8 bases, and the junction held 7 bases outside the gene matches. The CDR3 region is CASTLDRVEKLFF. CDR3 DNA: TGTGCCAGCACGCTCGACAGGGTCGAAAAACTGTTTTTT.

The chain has TRBV6-5 and TRBJ2-7; unclear D gene. Germline CDR1 reads MNHEY; CDR2 reads SVGAGI. This CDR3 is 12 amino acids long. Trimming removed 7 bases from V and 3 bases from J, with 10 bases in between. CDR3 nucleotide sequence: TGTGCCAGCATTGGGCTGGGCTACGAGCAGTACTTC. Translating gives CASIGLGYEQYF.

The rearrangement joins TRBV19 to TRBJ1-1, with D possibly TRBD1 on 6 matching bases. In germline, CDR1 is LNHDA, CDR2 SQIVND (reference sequence). The CDR3 is 14 amino acids. With 4 bases removed from V and 5 bases from J, the gap between germline ends came to 14 bases. Here the CDR3 reads CASSKGEFGTEAFF. CDR3 DNA sequence: TGTGCCAGTAGTAAGGGGGAGTTCGGAACTGAAGCTTTCTTT.

This rearrangement joins TRBV7-9 to TRBJ2-3; D possibly corresponds to TRBD2 (5 bases). CDR3 size: 15 residues. V was cut by 2 bases and J by 2 bases, with 11 bases left in between. Germline CDR1 reads SEHNR; CDR2 reads FQNEAQ (reference sequence). The CDR3 spells CASSLIWTDTDTQYF. The CDR3 DNA reads as TGTGCCAGCAGCTTAATCTGGACTGACACAGATACGCAGTATTTT.

This clone was seen only once. The chain recombines TRBV5-6 with TRBJ2-2; D is possibly TRBD1 (6 bases). This CDR3 is built from 16 residues. V was clipped by 4 bases and J by 0 bases, with 13 bases between them. Germline V gives CDR1 SGHDT, CDR2 YYEEEE. DNA for the CDR3: TGTGCCAGCAGCACCGCACAGGGCTCGAACACCGGGGAGCTGTTTTTT. As protein: CASSTAQGSNTGELFF.